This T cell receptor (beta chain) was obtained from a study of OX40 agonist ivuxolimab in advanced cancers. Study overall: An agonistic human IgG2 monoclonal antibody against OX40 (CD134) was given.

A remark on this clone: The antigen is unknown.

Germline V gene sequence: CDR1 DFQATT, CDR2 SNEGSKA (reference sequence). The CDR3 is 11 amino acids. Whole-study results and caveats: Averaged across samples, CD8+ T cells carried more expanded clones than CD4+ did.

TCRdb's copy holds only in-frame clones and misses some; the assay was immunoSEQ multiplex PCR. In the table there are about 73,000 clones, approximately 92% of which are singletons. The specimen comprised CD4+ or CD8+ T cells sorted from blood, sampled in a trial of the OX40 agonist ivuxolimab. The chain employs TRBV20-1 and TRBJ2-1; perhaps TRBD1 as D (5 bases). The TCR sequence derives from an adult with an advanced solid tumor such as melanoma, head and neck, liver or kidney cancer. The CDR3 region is CGAEKSNEQFF. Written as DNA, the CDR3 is TGCGGGGCGGAAAAGTCCAATGAGCAGTTCTTC.